The sample holds many counts of the clone carrying this T cell receptor beta chain. The sample comes from a study of neurological immune-mediated disorders. As to time point: longitudinal time-point 1 (baseline). TCRdb reprocessed the 5' RACE reads with MiXCR, giving one entry per CDR3 protein. The table records about 71,000 distinct CDR3 sequences, around 13% of them present only once. The sequenced sample consisted of PBMCs. The clonotype was recovered from a female donor with HTLV-1-associated myelopathy (HAM/TSP).

CDR3 sequence reads: CASSLGGQGPFSGGYTF. As DNA, the CDR3 is TGCGCCAGCAGCTTGGGGGGACAGGGCCCTTTTTCGGGTGGCTACACCTTC. The chain carries TRBV5-1 and TRBJ1-2, with 9 positions matching TRBD1. Germline V CDR1 and CDR2: SGHRS, YFSETQ. CDR3 length: 17 amino acids. J gave up 7 bases and V 0 bases, and 13 bases lay outside the gene matches.